The clone carrying this TCR beta chain was seen repeatedly, ten times or more. Its antigen is still unknown. There are 14 residues in the CDR3. CDR1 is SGHRS and CDR2 is YFSETQ in the germline V gene. Trimming at V came to 0 bases and at J to 5 bases, leaving 5 bases not matched to a gene. The sample originates from a study of identical twins. Study-wide results and limits: Insertions were fewer in abundant cord blood beta clonotypes, whereas memory repertoires showed none of this pattern. Excess twin sharing in beta out-of-frame sequences was weaker. Within twin pairs, the out-of-frame alpha sequences they shared showed excess low generation probability. Donors were not followed over many years; analysis was cross-sectional.

TCRdb recomputed calls from the 5' RACE reads with MiXCR, one row per CDR3 protein. The data show 1.5 million to 2 million distinct CDR3 sequences, around 33% seen once. V usage is TRBV5-1 and J usage is TRBJ2-7, with TRBD1 identical over 7 bases. The sequenced sample was cord blood. The receptor comes from a newborn girl in good health. The CDR3 sequence: CASSLGQGSNEQYF. CDR3 coding DNA: TGCGCCAGCAGCTTGGGACAGGGTAGTAACGAGCAGTACTTC.